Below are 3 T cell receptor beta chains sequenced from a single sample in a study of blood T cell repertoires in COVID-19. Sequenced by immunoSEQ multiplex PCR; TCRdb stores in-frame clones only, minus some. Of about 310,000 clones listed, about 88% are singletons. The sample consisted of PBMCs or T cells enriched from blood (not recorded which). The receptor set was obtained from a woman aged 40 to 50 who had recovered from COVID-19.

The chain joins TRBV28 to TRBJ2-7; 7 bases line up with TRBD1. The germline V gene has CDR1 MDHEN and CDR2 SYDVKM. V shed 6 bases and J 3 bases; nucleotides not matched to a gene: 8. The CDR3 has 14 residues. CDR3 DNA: TGTGCCAGCAGCCTTACAGGGGACATCTACGAGCAGTACTTC. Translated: CASSLTGDIYEQYF.

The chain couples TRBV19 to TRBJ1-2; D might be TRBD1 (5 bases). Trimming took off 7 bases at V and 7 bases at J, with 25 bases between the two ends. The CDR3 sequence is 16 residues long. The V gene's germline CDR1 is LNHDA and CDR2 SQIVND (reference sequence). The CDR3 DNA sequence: TGTGCCAGTACCACCAATCCAAGGACATGGACGAGTGGCTACACCTTC. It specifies CASTTNPRTWTSGYTF. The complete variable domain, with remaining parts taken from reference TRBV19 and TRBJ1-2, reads DGGITQSPKYLFRKEGQNVTLSCEQNLNHDAMYWYRQDPGQGLRLIYYSQIVNDFQKGDIAEGYSVSREKKESFPLTVTSAQKNPTAFYLCASTTNPRTWTSGYTFGSGTRLTVV.

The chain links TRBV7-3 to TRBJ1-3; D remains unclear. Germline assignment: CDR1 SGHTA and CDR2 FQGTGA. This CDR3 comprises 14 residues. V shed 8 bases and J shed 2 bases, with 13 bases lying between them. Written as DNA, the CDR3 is TGTGCCAGCGGTATGGGCAGCCCTGGAAACACCATATATTTT. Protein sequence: CASGMGSPGNTIYF.